This T cell receptor beta chain was obtained from a study of blood T cell repertoires in COVID-19. Overall study: Samples came from the United States, Italy and Spain, spanning acute and convalescent COVID-19. Nucleic acid was either cDNA or gDNA, and it came from T cells, B-cell-depleted T cells, or PBMCs.

There are 15 residues in the CDR3. Germline V gene sequence: CDR1 MNHEY, CDR2 SVGAGI. Germline trimming cut 7 bases from V and 1 base from J; bases unmatched to any gene: 9. As processed by the authors: From reference gene primer amplification, estimates of nucleated cell counts were derived. The assay was immunoSEQ multiplex PCR, and TCRdb's table has in-frame clones only and misses some. V and J calls and clone size are as listed in that table; D and trimming were resolved from the DNA. Of about 140,000 clones listed, about 80% are singletons. The chain uses TRBV6-5 and TRBJ2-7, with 8 bases identical to TRBD1. Sample: peripheral blood. This sequence was found in a human donor in a cohort sampled during active COVID-19. The CDR3 spells CASITGGLGSYEQYF. DNA of the CDR3: TGTGCCAGCATCACAGGGGGATTAGGGTCCTACGAGCAGTACTTC.